This T cell receptor beta chain is drawn from a study of T cell responses to AZD1222 COVID-19 vaccine. A word on this clone: Its antigen is undetermined.

Overall study findings and caveats: Per reports, nearly half of all spike-specific TCRs target regions that are unmutated in variants.

CDR1 SNHLY and CDR2 FYNNEI come from the germline V gene. Germline trimming cut 8 bases from V and 1 base from J; bases unmatched to any gene: 0. The CDR3 covers 13 residues. Here immunoSEQ multiplex PCR was the method, and the copy in TCRdb shows in-frame clones only, minus some. The table lists 150,000 or so clones. Input material: peripheral blood. The chain recombines TRBV2 with TRBJ1-5, with TRBD1 identical over 9 bases. The clonotype originates from an adult in good health. Written as DNA, the CDR3 is TGTGCCAGCGGACAGGGGAGCAATCAGCCCCAGCATTTT. Translated: CASGQGSNQPQHF.